This is a list of T cell receptor beta chains from one sample in a study of cytomegalovirus exposure and HLA in healthy donors. Assay: immunoSEQ multiplex PCR; the TCRdb copy retains only in-frame clones and omits some. This sample carries roughly 150,000 clones, around 78% of them seen once, and the ten largest clones take less than 2%. Sequenced material: PBMCs. The origin of the receptors is a man in his forties in good health and CMV-seronegative. Each CDR3 is given with its conserved first and last residue. Fields, in order: V gene, clone size, J gene, D gene, CDR3 DNA, CDR3 protein. D genes are given only for firm matches. The size of a clone is reported for some rows only, either as once, few or many, or as a class for expanded clones.

>TRBV5-5|-|TRBJ2-2|TRBD2
TGTGCCAGCAGCCCCCCCCTAGCGGGAGGTAAGGGCACCGGGGAGCTGTTTTTT
CASSPPLAGGKGTGELFF
>TRBV9|-|TRBJ2-1|-
TGTGCCAGCAGCGGAGACTTAATTCAAAGGAATGAGCAGTTCTTC
CASSGDLIQRNEQFF
>TRBV4-2|-|TRBJ2-1|TRBD2
TGTGCCAGCAGCCGTGATGCAGCAGCGGGAGCCATAAGCTCCTACAATGAGCAGTTCTTC
CASSRDAAAGAISSYNEQFF
>TRBV27|-|TRBJ2-1|-
TGTGCCAGCAGTTCGGGTAGCGGTCCCTACAATGAGCAGTTCTTC
CASSSGSGPYNEQFF
>TRBV7-6|-|TRBJ2-7|-
TGTGCCAGCAGCTTGGTTAGGGGCGAGCAGTACTTC
CASSLVRGEQYF
>TRBV27|-|TRBJ2-1|-
TGTGCCAGCAGCGAAAGGAGCGGCCTCTACAATGAGCAGTTCTTC
CASSERSGLYNEQFF
>TRBV7-2|-|TRBJ2-1|TRBD2
TGTGCCAGCAGCTTGTGGGGGGGGGTGAGCTCCTACAATGAGCAGTTCTTC
CASSLWGGVSSYNEQFF
>TRBV2|few|TRBJ2-5|-
TGTGCCAGCACCCTCGAGGAGCCGACCCAGTACTTC
CASTLEEPTQYF
>TRBV6-1|-|TRBJ2-5|-
TGTGCCAGCAGCAACCCCCGGGAGACCCAGTACTTC
CASSNPRETQYF
>TRBV10-3|-|TRBJ2-7|-
TGTGCCATCAGTGAGCATGGACAGACCTACGAGCAGTACTTC
CAISEHGQTYEQYF